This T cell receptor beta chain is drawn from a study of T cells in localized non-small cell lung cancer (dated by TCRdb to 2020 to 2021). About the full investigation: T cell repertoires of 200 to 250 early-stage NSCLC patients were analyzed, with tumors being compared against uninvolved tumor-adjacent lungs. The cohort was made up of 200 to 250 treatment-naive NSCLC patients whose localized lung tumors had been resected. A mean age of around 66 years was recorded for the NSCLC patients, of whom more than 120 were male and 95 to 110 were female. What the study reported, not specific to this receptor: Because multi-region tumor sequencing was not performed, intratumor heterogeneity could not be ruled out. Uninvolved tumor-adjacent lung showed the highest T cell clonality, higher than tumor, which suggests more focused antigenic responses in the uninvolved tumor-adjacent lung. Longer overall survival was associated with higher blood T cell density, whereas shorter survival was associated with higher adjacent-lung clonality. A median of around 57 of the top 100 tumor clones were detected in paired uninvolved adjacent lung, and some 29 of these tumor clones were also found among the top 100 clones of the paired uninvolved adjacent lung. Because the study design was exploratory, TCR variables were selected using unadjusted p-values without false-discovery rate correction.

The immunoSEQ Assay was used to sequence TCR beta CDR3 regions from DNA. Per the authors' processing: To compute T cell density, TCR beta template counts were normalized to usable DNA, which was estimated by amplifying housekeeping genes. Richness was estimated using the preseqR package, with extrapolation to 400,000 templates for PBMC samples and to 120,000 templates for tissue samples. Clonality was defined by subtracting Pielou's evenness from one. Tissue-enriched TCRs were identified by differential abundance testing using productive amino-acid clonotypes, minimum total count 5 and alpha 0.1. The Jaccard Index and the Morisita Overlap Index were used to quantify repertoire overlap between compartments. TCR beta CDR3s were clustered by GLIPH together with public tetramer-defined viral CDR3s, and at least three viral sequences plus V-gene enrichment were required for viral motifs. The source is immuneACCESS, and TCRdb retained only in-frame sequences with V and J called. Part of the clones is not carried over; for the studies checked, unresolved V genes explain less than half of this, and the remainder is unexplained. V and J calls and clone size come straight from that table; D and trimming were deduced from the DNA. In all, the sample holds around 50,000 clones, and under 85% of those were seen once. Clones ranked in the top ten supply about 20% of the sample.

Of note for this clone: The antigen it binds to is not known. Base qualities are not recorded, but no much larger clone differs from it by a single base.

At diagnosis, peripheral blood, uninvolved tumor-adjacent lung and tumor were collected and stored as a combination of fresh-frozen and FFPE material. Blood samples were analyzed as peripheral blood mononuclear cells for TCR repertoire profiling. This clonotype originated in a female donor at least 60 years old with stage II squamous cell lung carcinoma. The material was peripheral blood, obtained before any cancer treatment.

The DNA sequence is as follows: TGTGCCAGCAGCCAAGACTTCGGGGGCGGCACCGGGGAGCTGTTTTTT. It translates as CASSQDFGGGTGELFF. The sequence is built from TRBV4-2 and TRBJ2-2, with the D segment possibly TRBD1 or TRBD2, each aligning over 6 bases. CDR1 LGHNA and CDR2 YNFKEQ were looked up in the germline V gene. Deletion took 0 bases off V and 4 bases off J, with a span of 12 bases between the germline ends. From the cysteine through the phenylalanine, the CDR3 covers 16 amino acids. Left in the record is the CDR3 DNA by itself, 48 bases read in frame from the first base.